Listed below are T cell receptor beta chains from one sample, sequenced in a study of CD8 T cells in ankylosing spondylitis. TCRdb re-called the 5' RACE reads through MiXCR, storing one row per CDR3 protein. This table holds 800,000 to 900,000 distinct CDR3 sequences, approximately 12% found once. Sequences were obtained from blood, either unsorted or a sorted T cell fraction (not recorded which). Receptors originate from a male donor with ankylosing spondylitis. CDR3s include the opening cysteine and the closing phenylalanine or tryptophan. A D gene is named only where the DNA matches it firmly. Size tells how often a clone was seen (once, few, many) or the class of an expanded clone, and some rows leave it out.

D gene: .; clone size: few; J gene: TRBJ2-1; V gene: TRBV4-1; CDR3 protein: CASSQVQREQFF; CDR3 DNA: TGCGCCAGCAGCCAAGTGCAGCGTGAGCAGTTCTTC
D gene: .; clone size: few; J gene: TRBJ2-3; V gene: TRBV27; CDR3 protein: CASSHGRTDTQYF; CDR3 DNA: TGTGCCAGCAGTCACGGGCGCACAGATACGCAGTATTTT
D gene: .; clone size: few; J gene: TRBJ2-1; V gene: TRBV2; CDR3 protein: CASRSEGEQFF; CDR3 DNA: TGTGCCAGCAGGTCCGAAGGCGAGCAGTTCTTC
D gene: TRBD2; clone size: few; J gene: TRBJ2-5; V gene: TRBV20-1; CDR3 protein: CSAQGLAVQETQYF; CDR3 DNA: TGCAGTGCTCAGGGACTAGCGGTACAAGAGACCCAGTACTTC
D gene: .; clone size: .; J gene: TRBJ2-3; V gene: TRBV15; CDR3 protein: CATSRAGTDTQYF; CDR3 DNA: TGTGCCACCAGCAGAGCAGGCACAGATACGCAGTATTTT
D gene: TRBD2; clone size: .; J gene: TRBJ2-7; V gene: TRBV27; CDR3 protein: CASSLSKLAGGTYEQYF; CDR3 DNA: TGTGCCAGCAGTTTATCGAAGTTGGCGGGGGGGACCTACGAGCAGTACTTC
D gene: .; clone size: few; J gene: TRBJ1-4; V gene: TRBV6-2/TRBV6-3; CDR3 protein: CASSYKGDITNEKLFF; CDR3 DNA: TGTGCCAGCAGTTACAAGGGAGACATAACTAATGAAAAACTGTTTTTT
D gene: .; clone size: few; J gene: TRBJ1-6; V gene: TRBV5-1; CDR3 protein: CASSARTKGNSPLHF; CDR3 DNA: TGCGCCAGCAGCGCCAGGACTAAAGGGAATTCACCCCTCCACTTT
D gene: TRBD2; clone size: many; J gene: TRBJ2-7; V gene: TRBV29-1; CDR3 protein: CSVEDLSGRAYCEQYF; CDR3 DNA: TGCAGCGTTGAAGATCTGTCCGGGAGGGCCTATTGCGAGCAGTACTTC
D gene: .; clone size: .; J gene: TRBJ2-3; V gene: TRBV6-1; CDR3 protein: CASSEPAASTDTQYF; CDR3 DNA: TGTGCCAGCAGTGAACCGGCAGCTAGCACAGATACGCAGTATTTT
D gene: .; clone size: many; J gene: TRBJ2-2; V gene: TRBV5-1; CDR3 protein: CASGLRLSNTGELFF; CDR3 DNA: TGCGCCAGCGGGTTAAGGCTGTCGAACACCGGGGAGCTGTTTTTT
D gene: TRBD1; clone size: .; J gene: TRBJ1-1; V gene: TRBV29-1; CDR3 protein: CSVQQGAVDTEAFF; CDR3 DNA: TGCAGCGTGCAACAGGGGGCTGTGGACACTGAAGCTTTCTTT
D gene: .; clone size: .; J gene: TRBJ1-2; V gene: TRBV18; CDR3 protein: CASSPLTGFGGGYTF; CDR3 DNA: TGTGCCAGCTCACCACTCACAGGGTTTGGTGGTGGCTACACCTTC
D gene: .; clone size: .; J gene: TRBJ1-5; V gene: TRBV7-6; CDR3 protein: CASSPSTYQPQHF; CDR3 DNA: TGTGCCAGCAGCCCTAGCACCTATCAGCCCCAGCATTTT